Below are 4 T cell receptor beta chains sequenced from a single sample in a study of T cell responses to AZD1222 COVID-19 vaccine. Using immunoSEQ multiplex PCR, the repertoire was profiled, and TCRdb retains in-frame clones only, with some absent. The profile shows over 150,000 clones, about 90% of them singletons. The starting material was peripheral blood, obtained on day 0 of MenACWY control vaccination. The receptors come from an adult in good health.

The chain carries TRBV28 and TRBJ2-5; D ambiguous. The CDR3 spans 13 residues. V was cut by 3 bases and J by 2 bases, with 7 bases left in between. In germline, CDR1 is MDHEN, CDR2 SYDVKM. CDR3 bases: TGTGCCAGCAGTTTTGCGGTACAAGAGACCCAGTACTTC. Translated: CASSFAVQETQYF.

The rearrangement uses TRBV7-2 and TRBJ1-2; possible D gene TRBD1, 5 bases. Germline V CDR1 and CDR2: SGHTA, FQGNSA. The CDR3 runs to 16 residues. Trimming pared 5 bases from V and 1 base from J, leaving 17 bases between. In DNA, the CDR3 is TGTGCCAGCAGCGTTACAGGAGGGGTTCTTAACTATGGCTACACCTTC. This translates into CASSVTGGVLNYGYTF.

This clone has only a few counts. The genes are TRBV29-1 and TRBJ1-3; D unresolved. Germline V gives CDR1 SQVTM, CDR2 ANQGSEA. V was cut by 5 bases and J by 3 bases, with 20 bases left in between. The CDR3 sequence is 16 residues long. The CDR3 loop is CSVSLGEVVGGNTIYF. CDR3 nucleotide sequence: TGCAGCGTTTCCCTCGGGGAGGTGGTCGGTGGAAACACCATATATTTT.

The rearrangement uses TRBV6-2 or TRBV6-3 and TRBJ2-7, with unresolved D. V shed 1 base and J shed 6 bases, with 7 bases lying between them. The CDR3 totals 12 residues. The germline V gene encodes CDR1 MNHEY and CDR2 SVGEGT. For the CDR3, the DNA is TGTGCCAGCAGTTACTACGGGCGCGAGCAGTACGTC. Translation: CASSYYGREQYV.